This T cell receptor beta chain is drawn from a study of T cells in localized non-small cell lung cancer. Study-wide findings and caveats: Median around 60 top-100 tumor clones were shared with paired adjacent lung. Because sequencing included only one region (of the tumor), heterogeneity remains possible. The highest T cell clonality was in uninvolved adjacent lung, above tumor.

Sequenced by immunoSEQ multiplex PCR; TCRdb stores in-frame clones only, minus some. The sample gives 70,000 to 95,000 clones, roughly 91% of which show up once; approximately 4% is in the top ten. In the case of this clone: Its antigen is currently unknown.

CDR3 length: 15 amino acids. Germline V gene sequence: CDR1 SGHVS, CDR2 FQNEAQ. The ends lost 5 bases at V and 4 bases at J; junction bases unmatched: 7. This receptor was taken from a woman aged 40-70 years with stage II squamous cell lung carcinoma. The chain couples TRBV7-8 to TRBJ1-4; 7 bases are shared with TRBD1. The sequencing used PBMCs, collected before any cancer treatment. Here the CDR3 reads CASSPTGTVNEKLFF. The CDR3 DNA sequence: TGTGCCAGCAGCCCGACCGGGACAGTTAATGAAAAACTGTTTTTT.